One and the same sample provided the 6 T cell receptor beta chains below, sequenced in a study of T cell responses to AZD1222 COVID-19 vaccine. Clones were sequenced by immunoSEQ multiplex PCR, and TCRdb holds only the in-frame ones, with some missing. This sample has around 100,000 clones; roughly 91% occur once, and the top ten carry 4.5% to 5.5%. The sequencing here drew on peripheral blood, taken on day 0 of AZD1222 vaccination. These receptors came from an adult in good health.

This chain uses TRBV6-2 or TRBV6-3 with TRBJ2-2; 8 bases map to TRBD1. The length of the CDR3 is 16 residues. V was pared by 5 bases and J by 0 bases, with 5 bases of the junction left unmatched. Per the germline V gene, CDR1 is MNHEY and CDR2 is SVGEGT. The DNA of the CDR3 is TGTGCCAGCAGTACCCCAGGGGGCGCGAACACCGGGGAGCTGTTTTTT. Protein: CASSTPGGANTGELFF.

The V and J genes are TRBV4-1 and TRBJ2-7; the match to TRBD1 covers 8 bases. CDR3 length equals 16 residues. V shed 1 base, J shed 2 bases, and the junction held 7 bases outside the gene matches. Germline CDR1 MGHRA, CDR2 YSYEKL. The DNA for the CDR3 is TGCGCCAGCAGCCAAGGAGTCGGGACAGGCCCCTACGAGCAGTACTTC. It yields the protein CASSQGVGTGPYEQYF.

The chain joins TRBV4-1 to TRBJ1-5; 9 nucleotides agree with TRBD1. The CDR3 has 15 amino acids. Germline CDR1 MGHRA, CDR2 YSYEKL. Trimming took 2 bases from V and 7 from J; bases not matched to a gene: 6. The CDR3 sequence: CASSQWDRDGQPQHF. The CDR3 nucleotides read TGCGCCAGCAGCCAATGGGACAGGGACGGGCAGCCCCAGCATTTT.

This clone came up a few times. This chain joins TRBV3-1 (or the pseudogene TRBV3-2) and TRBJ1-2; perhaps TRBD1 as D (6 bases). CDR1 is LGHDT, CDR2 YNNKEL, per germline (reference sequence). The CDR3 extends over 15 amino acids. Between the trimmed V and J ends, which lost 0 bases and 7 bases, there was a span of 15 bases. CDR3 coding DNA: TGTGCCAGCAGCCAAGATCTCGGGACACGACGTGGCTACACCTTC. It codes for CASSQDLGTRRGYTF.

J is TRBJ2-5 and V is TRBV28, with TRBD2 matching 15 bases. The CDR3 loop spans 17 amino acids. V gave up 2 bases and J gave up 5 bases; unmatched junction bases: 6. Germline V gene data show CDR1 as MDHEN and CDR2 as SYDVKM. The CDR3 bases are TGTGCCAGCAGTTTAGGACTAGCGGGGGGGCTCGGTGAGACCCAGTACTTC. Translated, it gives CASSLGLAGGLGETQYF.

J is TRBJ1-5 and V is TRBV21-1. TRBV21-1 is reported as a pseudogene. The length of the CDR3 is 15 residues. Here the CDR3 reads CASDTVRGNNQPQHF. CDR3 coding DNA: TGTGCCAGCGACACCGTCCGGGGCAACAATCAGCCCCAGCATTTT.